The rows below give T cell receptor beta chains drawn from one sample of a study of blood T cell repertoires in COVID-19. TCRdb's copy holds only in-frame clones and misses some; the assay was immunoSEQ multiplex PCR. The table has roughly 150,000 clones, approximately 78% seen once. Input material: PBMCs or T cells enriched from blood (not recorded which). The receptors originated from a woman aged 50 to 60 who had recovered from COVID-19. CDR3s include the opening cysteine and the closing phenylalanine or tryptophan. Each record gives: V gene, D gene, clone size, J gene, CDR3 DNA, CDR3 protein. D genes are given only for firm matches. A clone size is listed for some rows: how often the clone was seen (once, few, many), or a class if it is expanded.

v_call: TRBV3-1/TRBV3-2; d_call: .; clone_size: .; j_call: TRBJ2-1; cdr3_nt: TGTGCCAGCAGCCAAAGGGGGGGCTACTCGACCCGCTCCTACAATGAGCAGTTCTTC; cdr3_aa: CASSQRGGYSTRSYNEQFF
v_call: TRBV5-1; d_call: TRBD1; clone_size: .; j_call: TRBJ1-1; cdr3_nt: TGCGCCAGCAGCTGGGGGACAGGGGTGGATTCTGAAGCTTTCTTT; cdr3_aa: CASSWGTGVDSEAFF
v_call: TRBV11-2; d_call: .; clone_size: once; j_call: TRBJ1-4; cdr3_nt: TGTGCCAGCAGCTTAGGACAGTTCGGTGAAAAACTGTTTTTT; cdr3_aa: CASSLGQFGEKLFF
v_call: TRBV5-1; d_call: .; clone_size: .; j_call: TRBJ1-1; cdr3_nt: TGCGCCAGCAGCTTGGACCCTCCCCCGATGAGGGCTTTCTTT; cdr3_aa: CASSLDPPPMRAFF
v_call: TRBV3-1/TRBV3-2; d_call: .; clone_size: .; j_call: TRBJ1-6; cdr3_nt: TGTGCCAGCAGCCCGGTGTTCAGCGGGTCACCCCTCCACTTT; cdr3_aa: CASSPVFSGSPLHF
v_call: TRBV5-6; d_call: .; clone_size: .; j_call: TRBJ2-2; cdr3_nt: TGTGCCAGCAGCTTGATGGGGGGGAACACCGGGGAGCTGTTTTTT; cdr3_aa: CASSLMGGNTGELFF
v_call: TRBV7-6; d_call: TRBD2; clone_size: .; j_call: TRBJ2-2; cdr3_nt: TGTGCCAGCAGCGTACTAGCGGGGGGGCCCTCCGGGGAGCTGTTTTTT; cdr3_aa: CASSVLAGGPSGELFF
v_call: TRBV28; d_call: TRBD2; clone_size: .; j_call: TRBJ2-2; cdr3_nt: TGTGCCAGCAGTGGCGGGGGGCTACCCGGGGAGCTGTTTTTT; cdr3_aa: CASSGGGLPGELFF
v_call: TRBV6-6; d_call: .; clone_size: .; j_call: TRBJ1-1; cdr3_nt: TGTGCCAGCAGTTACCGCGGACTGAGGGAAGCTTTCTTT; cdr3_aa: CASSYRGLREAFF
v_call: TRBV5-1; d_call: TRBD2; clone_size: .; j_call: TRBJ2-3; cdr3_nt: TGCGCCAGCAGCCCTAGCGGTGCTTTCGGGGATACGCAGTATTTT; cdr3_aa: CASSPSGAFGDTQYF
v_call: TRBV19; d_call: .; clone_size: .; j_call: TRBJ1-5; cdr3_nt: TGTGCCAGTAGTCCCAGAGCGGGGGAAAGTGGCAATCAGCCCCAGCATTTT; cdr3_aa: CASSPRAGESGNQPQHF
v_call: TRBV7-2; d_call: .; clone_size: once; j_call: TRBJ1-2; cdr3_nt: TGTGCCAGCAGCTTCGCGCAGGGGAATGGCTACACCTTC; cdr3_aa: CASSFAQGNGYTF
v_call: TRBV27; d_call: .; clone_size: .; j_call: TRBJ1-3; cdr3_nt: TGTGCCAGCAGTAGAAACACTGGAAACACCATATATTTT; cdr3_aa: CASSRNTGNTIYF
v_call: TRBV19; d_call: .; clone_size: .; j_call: TRBJ1-5; cdr3_nt: TGTGCCAGTAGTATAGGCGGGGGGCCAAATCAGCCCCAGCATTTT; cdr3_aa: CASSIGGGPNQPQHF
v_call: TRBV7-9; d_call: .; clone_size: once; j_call: TRBJ1-2; cdr3_nt: TGTGCCAGCAGGGGAGAGGACTATGGCTACACCTTC; cdr3_aa: CASRGEDYGYTF
v_call: TRBV4-1; d_call: .; clone_size: .; j_call: TRBJ1-5; cdr3_nt: TGCGCCAGCAGCCTGGAGGAGTATAGCAATCAGCCCCAGCATTTT; cdr3_aa: CASSLEEYSNQPQHF
v_call: TRBV11-2; d_call: TRBD1; clone_size: .; j_call: TRBJ1-1; cdr3_nt: TGTGCCAGCAGCTCGGGACAGGGAAGCACTGAAGCTTTCTTT; cdr3_aa: CASSSGQGSTEAFF
v_call: TRBV5-4; d_call: .; clone_size: few; j_call: TRBJ1-5; cdr3_nt: TGTGCCAGCAGCCTAGGCCCGAAGCTCAATCAGCCCCAGCATTTT; cdr3_aa: CASSLGPKLNQPQHF
v_call: TRBV6-1; d_call: TRBD1; clone_size: .; j_call: TRBJ1-6; cdr3_nt: TGTGCCAGCAGCCTACAGGGGGCAGGTTCACCCCTCCACTTT; cdr3_aa: CASSLQGAGSPLHF
v_call: TRBV24-1; d_call: .; clone_size: .; j_call: TRBJ1-2; cdr3_nt: TGTGCCACCAGTGAGGGGGGTTCGAACTATGGCTACACCTTC; cdr3_aa: CATSEGGSNYGYTF
v_call: TRBV28; d_call: TRBD2; clone_size: .; j_call: TRBJ2-5; cdr3_nt: TGTGCCAGCAGGAATAGCGGGGGGGCCGTGAGCCAGTACTTC; cdr3_aa: CASRNSGGAVSQYF
v_call: TRBV28; d_call: .; clone_size: .; j_call: TRBJ2-6; cdr3_nt: TGTGCCAGCAGGAAATACAGGGACTCTGGGGCCAACGTCCTGACTTTC; cdr3_aa: CASRKYRDSGANVLTF
v_call: TRBV19; d_call: .; clone_size: few; j_call: TRBJ2-3; cdr3_nt: TGTGCCAGTAGTGCAGGAAGTTCAGCAGATACGCAGTATTTT; cdr3_aa: CASSAGSSADTQYF
v_call: TRBV14; d_call: .; clone_size: once; j_call: TRBJ1-4; cdr3_nt: TGTGCCAGCAGCCATAAGGGAGATCCTAATGAAAAACTGTTTTTT; cdr3_aa: CASSHKGDPNEKLFF
v_call: TRBV30; d_call: TRBD1; clone_size: .; j_call: TRBJ1-6; cdr3_nt: TGTGCCTGGAGAGACACGACAGGGTTTAATTCACCCCTCCACTTT; cdr3_aa: CAWRDTTGFNSPLHF
v_call: TRBV12-3/TRBV12-4; d_call: .; clone_size: few; j_call: TRBJ1-2; cdr3_nt: TGTGCCAGCACTCTGTACAGGGTTGAGGGCTACACCTTC; cdr3_aa: CASTLYRVEGYTF
v_call: TRBV29-1; d_call: TRBD1; clone_size: .; j_call: TRBJ2-7; cdr3_nt: TGCAGCGTTTCGGGACAGGGGTACGAGCAGTACTTC; cdr3_aa: CSVSGQGYEQYF
v_call: TRBV4-2; d_call: .; clone_size: once; j_call: TRBJ2-1; cdr3_nt: TGTGCCAGCAGCCAAGTAGCTGGAGACAATGAGCAGTTCTTC; cdr3_aa: CASSQVAGDNEQFF
v_call: TRBV24-1; d_call: .; clone_size: .; j_call: TRBJ2-1; cdr3_nt: TGTGCCACCAGCCCGGGGAACTTCAATGAGCAGTTCTTC; cdr3_aa: CATSPGNFNEQFF